This is a list of T cell receptor beta chains from one sample in a study of blood T cell repertoires in COVID-19. Repertoires were generated with immunoSEQ multiplex PCR, while TCRdb's copy carries only in-frame clones and drops some. The repertoire holds approximately 31,000 clones, with about 89% as singletons. Sequencing was carried out using peripheral blood. All receptors derive from a man aged 55-75 years with acute or convalescent COVID-19. Both conserved end residues are part of each CDR3. The D gene is left open where the match is weak. Size is omitted from some rows. Given values are once, few, many or a class for expanded clones.

j_call: TRBJ1-5; v_call: TRBV10-2; clone_size: .; cdr3_length: 13; d_call: .; cdr3_aa: CASSENTQWPQHF; cdr3_nt: TGCGCCAGCAGTGAGAACACCCAATGGCCCCAGCATTTT
j_call: TRBJ2-5; v_call: TRBV6-6; clone_size: .; cdr3_length: 15; d_call: TRBD2; cdr3_aa: CASSYSGRGQETQYF; cdr3_nt: TGTGCCAGCAGTTATAGCGGGAGAGGGCAAGAGACCCAGTACTTC
j_call: TRBJ2-5; v_call: TRBV5-6; clone_size: .; cdr3_length: 15; d_call: .; cdr3_aa: CASSSLGGYGETQYF; cdr3_nt: TGTGCCAGCAGCTCCCTCGGAGGCTATGGAGAGACCCAGTACTTC
j_call: TRBJ2-3; v_call: TRBV11-2; clone_size: .; cdr3_length: 16; d_call: TRBD2; cdr3_aa: CASSLGTSPITDTQYF; cdr3_nt: TGTGCCAGCAGCTTAGGGACTAGCCCGATAACAGATACGCAGTATTTT
j_call: TRBJ1-6; v_call: TRBV28; clone_size: .; cdr3_length: 16; d_call: .; cdr3_aa: CASSLPGVKDNSPLHF; cdr3_nt: TGTGCCAGCAGTTTGCCAGGGGTTAAGGATAATTCACCCCTCCACTTT
j_call: TRBJ1-1; v_call: TRBV29-1; clone_size: .; cdr3_length: 10; d_call: .; cdr3_aa: CSVEGPEAFF; cdr3_nt: TGCAGCGTTGAAGGGCCCGAAGCTTTCTTT
j_call: TRBJ1-1; v_call: TRBV27; clone_size: .; cdr3_length: 13; d_call: .; cdr3_aa: CASSLVGGTEAFF; cdr3_nt: TGTGCCAGCAGTTTAGTTGGGGGGACTGAAGCTTTCTTT
j_call: TRBJ2-1; v_call: TRBV2; clone_size: .; cdr3_length: 15; d_call: TRBD1; cdr3_aa: CASSVGQGVYNEQFF; cdr3_nt: TGTGCCAGCAGCGTCGGACAGGGCGTTTACAATGAGCAGTTCTTC
j_call: TRBJ1-1; v_call: TRBV19; clone_size: .; cdr3_length: 16; d_call: .; cdr3_aa: CASSDNPRDMNTEAFF; cdr3_nt: TGTGCCAGTAGTGACAACCCCAGGGACATGAACACTGAAGCTTTCTTT
j_call: TRBJ2-7; v_call: TRBV7-2; clone_size: .; cdr3_length: 15; d_call: TRBD1; cdr3_aa: CASSSRTGISYEQYF; cdr3_nt: TGTGCCAGCAGCTCCCGGACAGGGATCTCCTACGAGCAGTACTTC
j_call: TRBJ2-1; v_call: TRBV4-1; clone_size: .; cdr3_length: 16; d_call: TRBD2; cdr3_aa: CASSPAPGEGHNEQFF; cdr3_nt: TGCGCCAGCAGCCCAGCCCCGGGGGAGGGACACAATGAGCAGTTCTTC
j_call: TRBJ1-1; v_call: TRBV7-9; clone_size: .; cdr3_length: 14; d_call: .; cdr3_aa: CASSSWAENTEAFF; cdr3_nt: TGTGCCAGCAGCTCCTGGGCCGAGAACACTGAAGCTTTCTTT
j_call: TRBJ2-2; v_call: TRBV11-2; clone_size: .; cdr3_length: 15; d_call: TRBD2; cdr3_aa: CASSLAAGVTGELFF; cdr3_nt: TGTGCCAGCAGCTTAGCGGCGGGGGTGACCGGGGAGCTGTTTTTT
j_call: TRBJ2-3; v_call: TRBV4-2; clone_size: .; cdr3_length: 17; d_call: .; cdr3_aa: CASSQEETGVVTDTQYF; cdr3_nt: TGTGCCAGCAGCCAAGAGGAGACGGGAGTGGTGACAGATACGCAGTATTTT
j_call: TRBJ2-3; v_call: TRBV6-6; clone_size: .; cdr3_length: 15; d_call: .; cdr3_aa: CASRIDTMDTDTQYF; cdr3_nt: TGTGCCAGCAGGATCGACACCATGGACACAGATACGCAGTATTTT
j_call: TRBJ2-7; v_call: TRBV4-3; clone_size: .; cdr3_length: 13; d_call: .; cdr3_aa: CASSQGLRYEQYF; cdr3_nt: TGCGCCAGCAGCCAAGGCCTACGCTACGAGCAGTACTTC
j_call: TRBJ1-5; v_call: TRBV7-2; clone_size: .; cdr3_length: 15; d_call: .; cdr3_aa: CASSLWTDSNQPQHF; cdr3_nt: TGTGCCAGCAGCTTATGGACAGATAGCAATCAGCCCCAGCATTTT
j_call: TRBJ2-5; v_call: TRBV6-5; clone_size: once; cdr3_length: 16; d_call: TRBD2; cdr3_aa: CASSYEASGNLETQYF; cdr3_nt: TGTGCCAGCAGTTACGAGGCTAGCGGGAATCTGGAGACCCAGTACTTC
j_call: TRBJ2-1; v_call: TRBV30; clone_size: once; cdr3_length: 14; d_call: .; cdr3_aa: CAWIRGTPYNEQFF; cdr3_nt: TGTGCCTGGATTCGGGGGACCCCCTACAATGAGCAGTTCTTC
j_call: TRBJ2-3; v_call: TRBV2; clone_size: .; cdr3_length: 15; d_call: TRBD1; cdr3_aa: CASSGTGLGQYTQYF; cdr3_nt: TGTGCCAGCAGCGGGACAGGGTTAGGACAGTATACGCAGTATTTT
j_call: TRBJ2-1; v_call: TRBV18; clone_size: .; cdr3_length: 15; d_call: TRBD2; cdr3_aa: CASSPERERYNEQFF; cdr3_nt: TGTGCCAGCTCACCTGAGCGGGAGAGGTACAATGAGCAGTTCTTC
j_call: TRBJ1-1; v_call: TRBV4-1; clone_size: .; cdr3_length: 15; d_call: TRBD1; cdr3_aa: CASSRSGQGDTEAFF; cdr3_nt: TGCGCCAGCAGCCGGTCGGGACAGGGGGACACTGAAGCTTTCTTT
j_call: TRBJ2-1; v_call: TRBV18; clone_size: .; cdr3_length: 20; d_call: TRBD2; cdr3_aa: CASSPQTGLAGPSSYNEQFF; cdr3_nt: TGTGCCAGCTCACCACAAACGGGACTAGCGGGTCCTAGCTCCTACAATGAGCAGTTCTTC